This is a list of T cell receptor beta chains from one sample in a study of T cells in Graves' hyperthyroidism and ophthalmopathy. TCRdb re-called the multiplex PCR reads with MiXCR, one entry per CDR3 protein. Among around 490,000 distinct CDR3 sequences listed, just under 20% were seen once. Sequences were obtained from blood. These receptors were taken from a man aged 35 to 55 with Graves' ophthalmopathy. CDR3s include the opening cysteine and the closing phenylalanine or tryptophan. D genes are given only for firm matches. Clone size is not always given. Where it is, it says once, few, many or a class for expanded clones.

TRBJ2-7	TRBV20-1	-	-	CSAPDSREQCF	TGCAGTGCTCCGGACAGTCGCGAGCAGTGCTTC
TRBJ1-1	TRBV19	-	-	CASSDQTAPGLEAFF	TGTGCCAGTAGTGACCAGACTGCCCCGGGCCTTGAAGCTTTCTTT
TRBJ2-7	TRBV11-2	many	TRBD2	CASSLGLAFYEQYF	TGTGCCAGCAGCTTGGGACTAGCGTTTTACGAGCAGTACTTC
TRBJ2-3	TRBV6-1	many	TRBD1	CASSSPLPGGGWTDTQYF	TGTGCCAGCAGCTCACCCCTTCCAGGGGGCGGTTGGACAGATACGCAGTATTTT
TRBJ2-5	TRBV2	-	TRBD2	CASSRGGYGETQYF	TGTGCCAGCAGCCGCGGGGGATATGGGGAGACCCAGTACTTC
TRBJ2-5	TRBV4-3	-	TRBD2	CASSQDGTSGQETQYF	TGCGCCAGCAGCCAAGACGGGACTAGCGGACAAGAGACCCAGTACTTC
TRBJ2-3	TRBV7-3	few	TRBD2	CASTERGGPTDTQYF	TGTGCCAGCACGGAGCGGGGGGGCCCCACAGATACGCAGTATTTT
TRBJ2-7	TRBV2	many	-	CASSEPNRPSQGPSYEQYF	TGTGCCAGCAGTGAGCCCAACCGGCCCTCACAGGGCCCCTCCTACGAGCAGTACTTC
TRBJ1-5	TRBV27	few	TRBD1	CASSWTQGEQPQHF	TGTGCCAGCAGTTGGACACAGGGGGAACAGCCCCAGCATTTT
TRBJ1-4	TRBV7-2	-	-	CASSLPTGDNEKLFF	TGTGCCAGCAGCTTACCGACAGGCGACAATGAAAAACTGTTTTTT
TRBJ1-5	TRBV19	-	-	CASRKRAGRGINQPQHF	TGTGCCAGTAGGAAAAGGGCGGGCAGGGGAATCAATCAGCCCCAGCATTTT
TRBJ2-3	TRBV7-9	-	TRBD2	CASSFTPGLAGGRVTDTQYF	TGTGCCAGCAGCTTCACACCGGGACTAGCGGGGGGGCGGGTCACAGATACGCAGTATTTT
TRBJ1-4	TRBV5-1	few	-	CASSSPGPDGEKLFF	TGCGCCAGCAGTTCGCCGGGACCCGACGGGGAAAAACTGTTTTTT
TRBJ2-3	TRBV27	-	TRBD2	CASSGGEDTQYF	TGTGCCAGCAGTGGGGGGGAAGATACGCAGTATTTT
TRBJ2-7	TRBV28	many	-	CASSFRDAVGTEQYF	TGTGCCAGCAGTTTCCGGGACGCGGTGGGTACGGAGCAGTACTTC
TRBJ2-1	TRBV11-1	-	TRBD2	CASSSTGTSSYNEQFF	TGTGCCAGCAGCTCAACCGGGACTAGCTCCTACAATGAGCAGTTCTTC
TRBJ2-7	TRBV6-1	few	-	CASSDRVHEQYF	TGTGCCAGCAGTGACAGGGTACACGAGCAGTACTTC
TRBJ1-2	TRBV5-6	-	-	CASSSNSDWGYTF	TGTGCCAGCAGCTCGAACTCCGATTGGGGCTACACCTTC
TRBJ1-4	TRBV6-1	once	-	CASSPLGGATNEKLFF	TGTGCCAGCAGTCCCCTAGGGGGTGCAACTAATGAAAAACTGTTTTTT
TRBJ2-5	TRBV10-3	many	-	CAISGSSAGIGETQYF	TGTGCCATCAGTGGTTCATCGGCGGGAATAGGAGAGACCCAGTACTTC
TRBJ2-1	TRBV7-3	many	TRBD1	CASSPGTGDFYNEQFF	TGTGCCAGCAGTCCCGGGACAGGGGACTTCTACAATGAGCAGTTCTTC
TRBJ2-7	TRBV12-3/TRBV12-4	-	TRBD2	CASSFAAGAISYEQYF	TGTGCCAGCAGCTTTGCAGCGGGGGCGATCTCCTACGAGCAGTACTTC
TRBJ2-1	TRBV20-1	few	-	CSALSAWSSYNEQFF	TGCAGTGCTTTGTCCGCGTGGAGCTCCTACAATGAGCAGTTCTTC
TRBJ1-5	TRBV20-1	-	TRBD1	CSASGQGNSNQPQHF	TGCAGTGCTAGCGGACAGGGGAATAGCAATCAGCCCCAGCATTTT
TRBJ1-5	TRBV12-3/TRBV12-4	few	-	CASSREISGNQPQHF	TGTGCCAGCAGTCGGGAGATTTCGGGCAATCAGCCCCAGCATTTT
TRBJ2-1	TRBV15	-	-	CATSRDRPGDEQFF	TGTGCCACCAGCAGAGATCGGCCGGGCGATGAGCAGTTCTTC
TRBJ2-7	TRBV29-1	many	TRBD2	CSVGGTSGSNEQYF	TGCAGCGTTGGAGGGACTAGCGGGAGTAACGAGCAGTACTTC
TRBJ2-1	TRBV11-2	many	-	CASSFVGEYEQFF	TGTGCCAGCAGCTTCGTAGGGGAGTATGAGCAGTTCTTC
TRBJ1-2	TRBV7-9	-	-	CASSLQGSHGYTF	TGTGCCAGCAGCCTTCAGGGTTCGCATGGCTACACCTTC
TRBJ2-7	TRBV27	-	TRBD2	CASSRTSGFSYEQYF	TGTGCCAGCAGTCGGACTAGCGGGTTCTCCTACGAGCAGTACTTC
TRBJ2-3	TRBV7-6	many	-	CASSVTGIPDTQYF	TGTGCCAGCAGCGTAACAGGGATTCCAGATACGCAGTATTTT
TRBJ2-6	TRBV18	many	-	CASSPGRQLSSGANVLTF	TGTGCCAGCTCACCTGGGAGACAGTTAAGCTCTGGGGCCAACGTCCTGACTTTC
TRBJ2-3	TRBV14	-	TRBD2	CASSQMTSPDTQYF	TGTGCCAGCAGCCAAATGACTAGCCCGGATACGCAGTATTTT
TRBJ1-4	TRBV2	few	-	CASSTRSNEKLFF	TGTGCCAGCAGCACTAGGTCGAATGAAAAACTGTTTTTT
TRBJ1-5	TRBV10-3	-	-	CAISNAEGGQPQHF	TGTGCCATCAGTAACGCAGAGGGAGGTCAGCCCCAGCATTTT
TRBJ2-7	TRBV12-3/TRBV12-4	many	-	CASSSGEWDEQYF	TGTGCCAGCAGTTCCGGGGAGTGGGACGAGCAGTACTTC
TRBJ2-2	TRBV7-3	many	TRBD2	CASSLNPPGLGGAGELFF	TGTGCCAGCAGCCTGAATCCTCCAGGGTTGGGGGGGGCCGGGGAGCTGTTTTTT
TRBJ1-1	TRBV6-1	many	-	CASSLWTPMNTEAFF	TGTGCCAGCAGCCTTTGGACGCCGATGAACACTGAAGCTTTCTTT
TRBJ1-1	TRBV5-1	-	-	CASSLEGAEAFF	TGCGCCAGCAGCTTGGAGGGCGCTGAAGCTTTCTTT
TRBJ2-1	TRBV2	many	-	CASSDGGGLANEQFF	TGTGCCAGCAGTGATGGTGGTGGGTTGGCCAATGAGCAGTTCTTC
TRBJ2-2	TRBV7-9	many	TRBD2	CASSPAGASTGELFF	TGTGCCAGCAGCCCAGCGGGAGCTAGCACCGGGGAGCTGTTTTTT
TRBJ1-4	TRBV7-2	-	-	CASSSLDSPKLFF	TGTGCCAGCAGCTCCTTGGATAGCCCAAAACTGTTTTTT
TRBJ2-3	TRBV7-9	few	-	CASRITEDTQYF	TGTGCCAGCAGGATAACTGAGGATACGCAGTATTTT
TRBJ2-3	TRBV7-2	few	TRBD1	CASTRGDRGTDTQYF	TGTGCCAGCACCCGTGGGGACAGGGGGACGGATACGCAGTATTTT
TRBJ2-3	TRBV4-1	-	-	CASSQRTTDTQYF	TGCGCCAGCAGCCAACGGACCACAGATACGCAGTATTTT
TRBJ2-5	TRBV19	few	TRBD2	CASSPSGVSARFQETQYF	TGTGCCAGTAGCCCAAGCGGGGTTTCGGCCCGCTTTCAAGAGACCCAGTACTTC
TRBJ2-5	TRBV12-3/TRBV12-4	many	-	CASSRESFPYF	TGTGCCAGCAGCCGGGAGTCCTTCCCGTACTTC
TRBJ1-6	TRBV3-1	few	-	CASSQDPYNSPLHF	TGTGCCAGCAGCCAAGATCCCTATAATTCACCCCTCCACTTT
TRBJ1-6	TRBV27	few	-	CASRYWGNSPLHF	TGTGCCAGCAGGTACTGGGGAAATTCACCCCTCCACTTT
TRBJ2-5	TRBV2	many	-	CASSEALPGQQETQYF	TGTGCCAGCAGTGAAGCGCTTCCGGGGCAGCAAGAGACCCAGTACTTC
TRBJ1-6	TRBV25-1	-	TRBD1	CASSERQGDSPLHF	TGTGCCAGCAGTGAAAGACAGGGGGATTCACCCCTCCACTTT
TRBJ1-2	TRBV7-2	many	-	CASNRGVGMKDGYTF	TGTGCCAGCAACCGTGGGGTGGGGATGAAGGATGGCTACACCTTC
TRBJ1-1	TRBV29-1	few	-	CSVEAGESEAFF	TGCAGCGTTGAAGCAGGGGAGTCTGAAGCTTTCTTT
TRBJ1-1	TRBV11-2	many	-	CASSPHNLNTEAFF	TGTGCCAGCAGCCCGCACAACCTGAACACTGAAGCTTTCTTT
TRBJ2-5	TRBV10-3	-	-	CAITSTLTGETQYF	TGTGCCATCACCTCGACACTTACGGGGGAGACCCAGTACTTC
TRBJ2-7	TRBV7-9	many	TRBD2	CASSSTSAYEQYF	TGTGCCAGCAGCTCAACTAGCGCCTACGAGCAGTACTTC
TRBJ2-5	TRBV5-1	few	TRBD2	CASSTTSAQETQYF	TGCGCCAGCAGCACGACTAGCGCCCAAGAGACCCAGTACTTC
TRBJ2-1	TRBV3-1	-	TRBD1	CASSLELTGPRGYEQFF	TGTGCCAGCAGCCTCGAATTGACAGGGCCGAGGGGATATGAGCAGTTCTTC
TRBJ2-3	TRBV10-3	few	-	CAIGQGGPSDTQYF	TGTGCCATCGGTCAGGGGGGCCCGTCAGATACGCAGTATTTT
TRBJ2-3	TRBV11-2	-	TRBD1	CASSLKGGRDTQYF	TGTGCCAGCAGCTTAAAAGGGGGCAGAGATACGCAGTATTTT